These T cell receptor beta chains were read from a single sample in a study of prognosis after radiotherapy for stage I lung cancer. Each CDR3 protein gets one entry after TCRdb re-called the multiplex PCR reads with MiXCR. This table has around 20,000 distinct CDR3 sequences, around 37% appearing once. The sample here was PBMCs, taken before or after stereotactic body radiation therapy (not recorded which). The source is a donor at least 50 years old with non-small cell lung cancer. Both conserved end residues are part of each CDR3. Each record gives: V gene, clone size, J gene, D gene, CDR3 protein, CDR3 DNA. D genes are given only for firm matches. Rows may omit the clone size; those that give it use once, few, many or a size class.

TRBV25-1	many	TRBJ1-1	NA	CASSEYWGRSNTEAFF	TGTGCCAGCAGTGAATATTGGGGCAGATCAAACACTGAAGCTTTCTTT
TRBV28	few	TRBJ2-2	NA	CASTPQGGGLAGELFF	TGTGCCAGCACTCCCCAGGGAGGGGGTTTGGCCGGGGAGCTGTTTTTT
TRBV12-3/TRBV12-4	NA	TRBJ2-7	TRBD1	CASSLTVRRDRGSPYEQYF	TGTGCCAGCAGTTTAACCGTGCGACGGGACAGGGGATCGCCCTACGAGCAGTACTTC
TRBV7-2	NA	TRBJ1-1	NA	CASRRGRVDTEALF	TGTGCCAGCCGGAGGGGTAGGGTGGACACTGAAGCTCTCTTT
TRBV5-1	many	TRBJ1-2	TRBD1	CASSQGAYGYTF	TGCGCCAGCAGTCAGGGGGCGTATGGCTACACCTTC
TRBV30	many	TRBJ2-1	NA	CAWSVVGNEQFF	TGTGCCTGGAGTGTGGTGGGGAATGAGCAGTTCTTC
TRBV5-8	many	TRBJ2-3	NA	CASSLFFENTDTQYF	TGTGCCAGCAGCCTGTTTTTCGAAAACACAGATACGCAGTATTTT
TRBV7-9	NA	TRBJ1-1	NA	CASSFRRATEAFF	TGTGCCAGCAGCTTCCGACGGGCTACTGAAGCTTTCTTT
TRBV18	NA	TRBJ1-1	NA	CASSPPENTEAFF	TGTGCCAGCTCACCACCGGAGAACACTGAAGCTTTCTTT
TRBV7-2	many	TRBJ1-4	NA	CASSFSGATNEKLFF	TGTGCCAGCAGCTTTTCGGGGGCAACTAATGAAAAACTGTTTTTT
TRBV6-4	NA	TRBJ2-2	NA	CASSHGRETGELFF	TGTGCCAGCAGCCATGGCAGGGAGACCGGGGAGCTGTTTTTT
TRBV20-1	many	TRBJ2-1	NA	CSARGGAYNEQFF	TGCAGTGCTAGGGGGGGGGCGTACAATGAGCAGTTCTTC
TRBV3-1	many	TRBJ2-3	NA	CASSQAISDTQYF	TGTGCCAGCAGCCAAGCAATCTCGGATACGCAGTATTTT
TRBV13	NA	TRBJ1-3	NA	CASSLMGSSGNTIYF	TGTGCCAGCAGCTTAATGGGGAGCTCTGGAAACACCATATATTTT
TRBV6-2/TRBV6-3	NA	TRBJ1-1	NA	CASSYSMRLGTNTEAFF	TGTGCCAGCAGTTACTCGATGAGGCTGGGGACTAACACTGAAGCTTTCTTT
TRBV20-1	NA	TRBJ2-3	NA	CSASASTDTQYF	TGCAGTGCTTCAGCCAGCACAGATACGCAGTATTTT
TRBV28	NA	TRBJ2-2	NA	CASGKTDTGELFF	TGTGCCAGCGGCAAGACAGACACCGGGGAGCTGTTTTTT
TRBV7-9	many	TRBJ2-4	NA	CASTSPSGANIQYF	TGTGCCAGCACCTCCCCTTCGGGGGCAAACATTCAGTACTTC
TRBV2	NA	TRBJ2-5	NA	CATNKRGQETQYF	TGTGCCACCAATAAGAGAGGACAAGAGACCCAGTACTTC
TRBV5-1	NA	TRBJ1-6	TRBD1	CASSEGQLLEALHF	TGCGCCAGCAGCGAGGGACAGCTCCTTGAAGCCCTCCACTTT
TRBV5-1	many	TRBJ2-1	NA	CASSLELAASRDEQFF	TGCGCCAGCAGCTTGGAACTAGCAGCCTCAAGGGATGAGCAGTTCTTC
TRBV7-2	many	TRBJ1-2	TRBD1	CASSWTGGSSGYTF	TGTGCCAGCAGCTGGACAGGGGGTAGCTCTGGCTACACCTTC
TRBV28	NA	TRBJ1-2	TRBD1	CASSTTGTENGYTF	TGTGCCAGCAGTACAACAGGGACAGAGAACGGCTACACCTTC
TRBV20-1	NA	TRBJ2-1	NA	CSARDGGLTYNEQFF	TGCAGTGCTAGAGATGGAGGCCTGACCTACAATGAGCAGTTCTTC
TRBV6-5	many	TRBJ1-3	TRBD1	CASSYSPTGAGNTIYF	TGTGCCAGCAGTTACTCGCCGACAGGGGCCGGAAACACCATATATTTT
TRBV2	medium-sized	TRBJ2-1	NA	CASQEIATNNEQFF	TGTGCCAGCCAGGAAATAGCGACGAACAATGAGCAGTTCTTC
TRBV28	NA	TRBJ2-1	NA	CASSFDSGSYNEQFF	TGTGCCAGCAGTTTTGATAGCGGCTCCTACAATGAGCAGTTCTTC